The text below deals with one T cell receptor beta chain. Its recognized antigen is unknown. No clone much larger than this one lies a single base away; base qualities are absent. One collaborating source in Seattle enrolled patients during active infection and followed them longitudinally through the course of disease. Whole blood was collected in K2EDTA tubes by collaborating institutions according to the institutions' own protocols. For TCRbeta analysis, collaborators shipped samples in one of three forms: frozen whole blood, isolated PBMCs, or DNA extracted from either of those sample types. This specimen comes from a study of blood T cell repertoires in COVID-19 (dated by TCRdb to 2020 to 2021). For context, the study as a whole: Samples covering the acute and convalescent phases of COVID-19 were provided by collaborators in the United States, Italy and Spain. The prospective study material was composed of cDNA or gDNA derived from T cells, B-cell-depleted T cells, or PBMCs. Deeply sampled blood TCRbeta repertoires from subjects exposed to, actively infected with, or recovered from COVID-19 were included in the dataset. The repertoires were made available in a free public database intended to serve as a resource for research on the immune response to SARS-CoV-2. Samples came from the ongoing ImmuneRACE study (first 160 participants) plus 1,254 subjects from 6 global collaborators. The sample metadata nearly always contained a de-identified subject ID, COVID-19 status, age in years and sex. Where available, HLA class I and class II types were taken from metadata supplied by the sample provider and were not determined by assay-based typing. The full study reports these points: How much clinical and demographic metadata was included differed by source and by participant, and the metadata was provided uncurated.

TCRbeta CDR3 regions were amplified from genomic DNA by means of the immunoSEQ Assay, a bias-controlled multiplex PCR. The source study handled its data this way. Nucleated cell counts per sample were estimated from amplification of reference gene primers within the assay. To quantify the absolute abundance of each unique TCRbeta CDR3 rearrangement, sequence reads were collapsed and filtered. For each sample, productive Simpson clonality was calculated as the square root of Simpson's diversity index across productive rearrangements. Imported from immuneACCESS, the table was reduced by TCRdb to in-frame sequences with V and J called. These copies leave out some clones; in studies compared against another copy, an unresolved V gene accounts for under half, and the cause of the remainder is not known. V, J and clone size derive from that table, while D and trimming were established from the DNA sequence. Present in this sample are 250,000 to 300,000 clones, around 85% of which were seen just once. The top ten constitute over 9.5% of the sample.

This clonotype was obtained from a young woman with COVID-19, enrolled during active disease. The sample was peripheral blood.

CDR3 reads: CASSDRLAGLQYF. The bases read TGCGCCAGCAGCGACCGACTAGCGGGGTTACAGTATTTT. The receptor chain draws on TRBV10-2 and TRBJ2-3; 11 central bases correspond to TRBD2. Compared with germline, V lacks 6 bases and J lacks 12 bases; bases without a gene match: 8. From cysteine to phenylalanine, the CDR3 is 13 amino acids long. CDR3 DNA is the only sequence kept; it has 39 bases, read in frame from the first base. The germline V gene specifies WSHSY as CDR1 and SAAADI as CDR2.